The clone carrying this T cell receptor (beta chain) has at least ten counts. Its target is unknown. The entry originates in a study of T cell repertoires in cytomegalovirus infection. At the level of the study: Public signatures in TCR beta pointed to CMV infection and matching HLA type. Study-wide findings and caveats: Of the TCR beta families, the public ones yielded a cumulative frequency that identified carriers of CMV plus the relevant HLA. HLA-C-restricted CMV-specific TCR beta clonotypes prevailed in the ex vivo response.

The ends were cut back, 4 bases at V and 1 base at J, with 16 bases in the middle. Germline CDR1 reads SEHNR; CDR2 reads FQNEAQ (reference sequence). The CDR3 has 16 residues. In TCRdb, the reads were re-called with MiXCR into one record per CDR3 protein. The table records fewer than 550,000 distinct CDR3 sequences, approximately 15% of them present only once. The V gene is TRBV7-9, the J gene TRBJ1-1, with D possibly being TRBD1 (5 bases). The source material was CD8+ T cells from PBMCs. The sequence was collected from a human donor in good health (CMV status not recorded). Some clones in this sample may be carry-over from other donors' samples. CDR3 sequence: CASSSVRGQGNTEAFF. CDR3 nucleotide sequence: TGTGCCAGCAGCTCCGTTCGGGGTCAGGGGAACACTGAAGCTTTCTTT.